This TCR beta chain stems from a study of OX40 agonist ivuxolimab in advanced cancers. Study details: It was ivuxolimab, an agonistic anti-OX40 (CD134) antibody, that patients were treated with. Eligibility admitted prior anti-PD-1, anti-PD-L1 or anti-CTLA-4 therapy; roughly 37% had some.

Sequenced by immunoSEQ multiplex PCR; TCRdb stores in-frame clones only, minus some. Among roughly 40,000 clones listed, around 82% were seen once. The CDR3 spans 13 residues. The germline CDR1 and CDR2 sequences are ENHRY and SYGVKD. Unmatched junction bases numbered 1, after V lost 8 bases and J lost 5 bases. Sample: CD4+ or CD8+ T cells sorted from blood, taken in a trial of the OX40 agonist ivuxolimab. The source is an adult with an advanced solid tumor such as melanoma, head and neck, liver or kidney cancer. The V call is TRBV10-3, the J call TRBJ2-3, with 13 bases that match TRBD2. Written as DNA, the CDR3 is TGTGCCATCGGACTAGCGGGGGAAGATACGCAGTATTTT. Its translation: CAIGLAGEDTQYF.